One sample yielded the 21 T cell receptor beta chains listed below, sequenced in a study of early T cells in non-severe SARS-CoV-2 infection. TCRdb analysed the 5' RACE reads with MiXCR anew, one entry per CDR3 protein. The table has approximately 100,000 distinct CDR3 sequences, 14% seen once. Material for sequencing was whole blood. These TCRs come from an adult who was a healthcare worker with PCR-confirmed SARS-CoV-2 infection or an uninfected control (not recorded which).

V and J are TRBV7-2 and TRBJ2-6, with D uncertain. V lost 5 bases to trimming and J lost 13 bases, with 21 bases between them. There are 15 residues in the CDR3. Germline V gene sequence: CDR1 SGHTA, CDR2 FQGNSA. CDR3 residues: CASSRANILLGVLTF. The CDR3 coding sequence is TGTGCCAGCAGCCGCGCTAACATACTCCTGGGAGTCCTGACTTTC.

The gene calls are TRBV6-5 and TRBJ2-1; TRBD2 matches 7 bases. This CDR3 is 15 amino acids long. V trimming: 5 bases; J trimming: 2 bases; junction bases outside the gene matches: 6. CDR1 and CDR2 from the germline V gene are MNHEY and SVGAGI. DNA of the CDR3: TGTGCCAGCAGTAATTGGGGGGGGGCCTACAATGAGCAGTTCTTC. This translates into CASSNWGGAYNEQFF.

This chain's CDR3 is CASSHTGTENSPLHF. The CDR3 nucleotides are TGCGCCAGCAGCCACACCGGGACGGAGAATTCACCCCTCCACTTT. The chain is built from TRBV4-1 and TRBJ1-6; D possibly corresponds to TRBD1 (5 bases). CDR1 and CDR2 from the germline V gene are MGHRA and YSYEKL. Trimming stripped 3 bases from V and 7 bases from J, with 13 bases between. This CDR3 has 15 amino acids.

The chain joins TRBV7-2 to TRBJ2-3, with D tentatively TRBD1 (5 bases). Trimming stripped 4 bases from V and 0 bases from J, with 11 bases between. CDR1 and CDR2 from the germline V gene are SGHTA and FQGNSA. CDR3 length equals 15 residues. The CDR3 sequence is CASSSSTASTDTQYF. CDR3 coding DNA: TGTGCCAGCAGCTCCTCGACAGCTAGCACAGATACGCAGTATTTT.

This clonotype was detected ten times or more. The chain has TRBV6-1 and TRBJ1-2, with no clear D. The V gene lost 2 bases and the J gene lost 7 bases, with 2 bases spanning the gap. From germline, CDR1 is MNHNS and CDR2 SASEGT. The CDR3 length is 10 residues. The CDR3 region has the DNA TGTGCCAGCAGTGAAATTGGCTACACCTTC. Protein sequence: CASSEIGYTF.

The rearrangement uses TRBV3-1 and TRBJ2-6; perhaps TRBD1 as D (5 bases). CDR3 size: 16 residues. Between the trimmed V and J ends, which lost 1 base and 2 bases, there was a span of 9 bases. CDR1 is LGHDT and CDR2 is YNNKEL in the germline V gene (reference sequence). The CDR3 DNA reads TGTGCCAGCAGCCAAGTCAGGGCGGCTGGGGCCAACGTCCTGACTTTC. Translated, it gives CASSQVRAAGANVLTF.

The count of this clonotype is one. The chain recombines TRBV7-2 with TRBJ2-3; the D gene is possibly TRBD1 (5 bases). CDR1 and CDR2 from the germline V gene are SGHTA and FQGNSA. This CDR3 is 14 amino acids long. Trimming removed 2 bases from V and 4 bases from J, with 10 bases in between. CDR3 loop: CASSLPHRPDTQYF. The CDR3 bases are TGTGCCAGCAGCTTACCGCACAGGCCAGATACGCAGTATTTT.

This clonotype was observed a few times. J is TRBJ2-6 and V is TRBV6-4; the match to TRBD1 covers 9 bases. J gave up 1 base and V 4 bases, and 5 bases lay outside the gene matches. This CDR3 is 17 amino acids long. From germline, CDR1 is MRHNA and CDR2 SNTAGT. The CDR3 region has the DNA TGTGCCAGCAGTGGGGGACAGGGTGTTTCTGGGGCCAACGTCCTGACTTTC. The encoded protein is CASSGGQGVSGANVLTF.

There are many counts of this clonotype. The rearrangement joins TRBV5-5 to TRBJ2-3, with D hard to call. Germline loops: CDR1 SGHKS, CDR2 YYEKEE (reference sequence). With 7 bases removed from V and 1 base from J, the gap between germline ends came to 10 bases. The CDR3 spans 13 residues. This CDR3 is CASRPLGTDTQYF. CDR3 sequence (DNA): TGTGCCAGCCGGCCCCTTGGCACAGATACGCAGTATTTT.

CDR3: CASSEGLGYEQYF. The CDR3 region has the DNA TGTGCCAGCAGCGAGGGACTAGGCTACGAGCAGTACTTC. V usage is TRBV9 and J usage is TRBJ2-7, with 8 bases matching TRBD2. The germline V gene has CDR1 SGDLS and CDR2 YYNGEE. V gave up 3 bases and J gave up 3 bases; unmatched junction bases: 2. This CDR3 is 13 amino acids long.

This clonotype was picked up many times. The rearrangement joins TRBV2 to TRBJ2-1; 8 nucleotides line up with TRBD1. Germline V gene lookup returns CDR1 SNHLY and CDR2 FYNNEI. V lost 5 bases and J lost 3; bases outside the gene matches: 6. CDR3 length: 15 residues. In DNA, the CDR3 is TGTGCCAGCAGTCAAAGGACAGGGAGCTACAATGAGCAGTTCTTC. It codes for CASSQRTGSYNEQFF.

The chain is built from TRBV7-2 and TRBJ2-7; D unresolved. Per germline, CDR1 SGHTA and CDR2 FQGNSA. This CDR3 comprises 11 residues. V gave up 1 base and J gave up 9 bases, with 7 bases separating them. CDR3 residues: CASSLVGRQYF. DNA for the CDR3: TGTGCCAGCAGCTTAGTTGGTCGGCAGTACTTC.

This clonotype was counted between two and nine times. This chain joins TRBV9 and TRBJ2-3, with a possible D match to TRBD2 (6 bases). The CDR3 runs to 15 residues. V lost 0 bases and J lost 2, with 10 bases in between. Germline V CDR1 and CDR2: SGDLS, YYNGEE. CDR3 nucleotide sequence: TGTGCCAGCAGCGTAGGCGGGGCCGACACAGATACGCAGTATTTT. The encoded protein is CASSVGGADTDTQYF.

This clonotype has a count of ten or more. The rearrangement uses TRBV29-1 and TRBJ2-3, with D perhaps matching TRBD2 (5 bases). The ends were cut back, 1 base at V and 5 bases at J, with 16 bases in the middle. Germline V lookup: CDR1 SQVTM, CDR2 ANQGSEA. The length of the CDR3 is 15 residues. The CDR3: CSVEGSGGYGDTQYF. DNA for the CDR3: TGCAGCGTTGAAGGCAGCGGTGGATATGGAGATACGCAGTATTTT.

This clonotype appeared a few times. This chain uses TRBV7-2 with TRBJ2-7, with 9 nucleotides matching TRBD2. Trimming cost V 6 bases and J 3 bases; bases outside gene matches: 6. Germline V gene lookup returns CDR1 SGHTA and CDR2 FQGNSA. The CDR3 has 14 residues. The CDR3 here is CASSPGLADYEQYF. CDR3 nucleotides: TGTGCCAGCAGTCCGGGACTAGCAGACTACGAGCAGTACTTC.

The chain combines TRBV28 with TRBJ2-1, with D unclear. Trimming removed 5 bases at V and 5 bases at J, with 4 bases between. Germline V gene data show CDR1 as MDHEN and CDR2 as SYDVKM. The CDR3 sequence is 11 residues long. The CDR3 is CASSTDNEQFF. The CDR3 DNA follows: TGTGCCAGCAGTACTGACAATGAGCAGTTCTTC.

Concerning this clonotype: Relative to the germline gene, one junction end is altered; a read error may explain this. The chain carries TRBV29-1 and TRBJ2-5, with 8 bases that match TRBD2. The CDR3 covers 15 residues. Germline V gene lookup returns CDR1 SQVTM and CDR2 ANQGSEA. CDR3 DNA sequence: TGCAGCGCTGAAGGACCGCTAGCGGGCCAAGAGACCCAGTACTTC. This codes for CSAEGPLAGQETQYF. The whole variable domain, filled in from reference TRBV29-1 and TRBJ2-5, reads SAVISQKPSRDICQRGTSLTIQCQVDSQVTMMFWYRQQPGQSLTLIATANQGSEATYESGFVIDKFPISRPNLTFSTLTVSNMSPEDSSIYLCSAEGPLAGQETQYFGPGTRLLVL.

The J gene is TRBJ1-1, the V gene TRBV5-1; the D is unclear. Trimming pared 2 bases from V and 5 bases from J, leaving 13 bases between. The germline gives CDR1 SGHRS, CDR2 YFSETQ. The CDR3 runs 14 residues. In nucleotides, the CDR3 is TGCGCCAGCAGCTTTAATTCCCAGCGGACTGAAGCTTTCTTT. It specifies CASSFNSQRTEAFF.

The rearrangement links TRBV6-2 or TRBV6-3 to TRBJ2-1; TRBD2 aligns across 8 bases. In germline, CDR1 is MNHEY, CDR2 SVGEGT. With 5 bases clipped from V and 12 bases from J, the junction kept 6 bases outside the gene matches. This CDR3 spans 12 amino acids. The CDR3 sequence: CASSRGLAWQFF. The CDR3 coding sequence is TGTGCCAGCAGTCGAGGACTAGCTTGGCAGTTCTTC.

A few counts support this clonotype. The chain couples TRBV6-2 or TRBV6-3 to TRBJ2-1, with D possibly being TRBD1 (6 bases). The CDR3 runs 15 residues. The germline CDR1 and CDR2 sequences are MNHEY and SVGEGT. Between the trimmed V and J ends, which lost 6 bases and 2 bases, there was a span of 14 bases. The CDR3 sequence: CASSPRDTTYNEQFF. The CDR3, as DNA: TGTGCCAGCAGCCCCCGGGACACTACCTACAATGAGCAGTTCTTC.

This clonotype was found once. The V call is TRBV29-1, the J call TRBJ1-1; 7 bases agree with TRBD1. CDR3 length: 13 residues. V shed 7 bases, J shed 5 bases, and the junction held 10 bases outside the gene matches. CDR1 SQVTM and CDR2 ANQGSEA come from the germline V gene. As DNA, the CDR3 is TGCAGCGCCCGCCCAGGGGGTGGAACTGAAGCTTTCTTT. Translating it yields CSARPGGGTEAFF. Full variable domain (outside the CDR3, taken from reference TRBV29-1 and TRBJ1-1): SAVISQKPSRDICQRGTSLTIQCQVDSQVTMMFWYRQQPGQSLTLIATANQGSEATYESGFVIDKFPISRPNLTFSTLTVSNMSPEDSSIYLCSARPGGGTEAFFGQGTRLTVV.